Here is one T cell receptor beta chain with its context. The sample comes from a study of CXCR3-negative and CXCR3-positive naive CD8 T cells. The CDR3 is 18 residues long. With UMI labels, 5' RACE was used to prepare the TRB cDNA libraries. TCRdb reprocessed the 5' RACE reads; each CDR3 protein has one entry and no DNA is given. This listing includes more than 45,000 distinct CDR3 sequences. J is TRBJ1-5 and V is TRBV12-3 or TRBV12-4; TCRdb's D call, TRBD1, is unchecked because there is no DNA. Sequencing was performed on naive CXCR3- CD8+ T cells from blood. The subset: CD45RO-CCR7+CD27+CD95- naive CD8+ T cells lacking CXCR3 (TNR3-). The source of this sequence is a human donor in good health. Some clones in this sample may be carry-over from other donors' samples. Here the CDR3 reads CASSLQGTGYHYNQPQHF.